This entry describes one T cell receptor (beta chain). The data derive from a study of blood T cell repertoires in COVID-19. Sequencing used immunoSEQ multiplex PCR; TCRdb keeps in-frame clones, though not all of them. This sample has around 250,000 clones, with around nine tenths found just once. This CDR3 is 14 amino acids long. From germline, CDR1 is PRHDT and CDR2 FYEKMQ (reference sequence). V was shortened by 6 bases and J by 0 bases, with 10 bases between the two germline ends. This TCR came from a woman aged 40 to 50 who had been exposed to COVID-19. Sequences were obtained from PBMCs or T cells enriched from blood (not recorded which). The chain joins TRBV13 to TRBJ2-3; no definite D call. In nucleotides, the CDR3 is TGTGCCAGCAGTTATCGAACTAGCACAGATACGCAGTATTTT. Protein: CASSYRTSTDTQYF.